The 3 T cell receptor beta chains below were found in one sample sequenced in a study of cytomegalovirus exposure and HLA in healthy donors. The PCR had 60 Vbeta and 13 Jbeta primers. TCRdb's copy holds only in-frame clones and misses some; the assay was immunoSEQ multiplex PCR. This repertoire includes about 110,000 clones. Sequencing was carried out using PBMCs. Receptors originate from a man younger than 45 in good health and CMV-seronegative.

CDR3 bases: TGCGCCAGCAGCTTGACAGGGGAGCTGGAGCAGTACTTC. It yields the protein CASSLTGELEQYF. The chain is built from TRBV5-1 and TRBJ2-7, with 7 bases that match TRBD1. CDR3 length: 13 residues. Germline V gene data show CDR1 as SGHRS and CDR2 as YFSETQ. V dropped 1 base and J dropped 7; count of bases not matched to a gene: 5.

This chain links TRBV4-1 with TRBJ2-7; D is ambiguous. The CDR3 covers 17 residues. The V gene lost 1 base and the J gene lost 2 bases, with 18 bases spanning the gap. The germline gives CDR1 MGHRA, CDR2 YSYEKL. The CDR3 DNA reads TGCGCCAGCAGCCAAGGGTATAAGGAGACGCCTACCTACGAGCAGTACTTC. The encoded protein is CASSQGYKETPTYEQYF.

About this clone itself: Other DNA variants within this sample encode the same CDR3. The chain joins TRBV6-6 to TRBJ2-4; 7 bases match TRBD1. The germline CDR1 and CDR2 sequences are MNHNY and SVGAGI (reference sequence). After removal of 6 bases from V and 4 bases from J, the junction contained 12 bases not matched to a gene. This CDR3 contains 16 residues. The CDR3 DNA reads as TGTGCCAGCAGCCAAACCACGACAGGGAAGAAAAACATTCAGTACTTC. Its translation: CASSQTTTGKKNIQYF.